The T cell receptor beta chain described here comes from a study of blood T cell repertoires in COVID-19. Study summary: Researchers got acute and convalescent COVID-19 samples from the United States, Italy and Spain.

V gave up 0 bases and J gave up 0 bases; unmatched junction bases: 4. CDR1 and CDR2 from the germline V gene are SEHNR and FQNEAQ (reference sequence). The CDR3 sequence is 16 residues long. Authors' methods: Amplified reference gene primers provided the basis for estimating nucleated cell counts. The protocol was immunoSEQ multiplex PCR, while the TCRdb copy is restricted to in-frame clones and leaves out a portion. V, J and clone size were drawn from that table, and D and trimming were deduced from the DNA. The sample holds approximately 410,000 clones; 75% to 90% are singletons and the top ten take 1.4% to 1.5%.

The sample consisted of peripheral blood. This sequence joins TRBV7-9 and TRBJ2-7, with 8 nucleotides matching TRBD2. This receptor was taken from a woman younger than 45 with active or convalescent COVID-19. The CDR3 DNA sequence: TGTGCCAGCAGCTTAGCTTACGCGGGGGGCTCCTACGAGCAGTACTTC. This codes for CASSLAYAGGSYEQYF.